This entry lists 29 T cell receptor beta chains sequenced from one sample in a study of T-cell reconstitution after alpha-beta-depleted transplantation in children. Preparation of the TCRbeta library was carried out with unique molecular identifiers. MiXCR, run by TCRdb on the PCR reads, gives a single entry per CDR3 protein. This sample has about 830,000 distinct CDR3 sequences, with roughly 15% found just once. The specimen was PBMCs, mostly from graft donor cells, collected 360 days after TCRalphabeta/CD19-depleted stem cell transplant. Receptors were obtained from a male patient under 18 who had a stem cell transplant for acute lymphoblastic leukemia, so the T cells may come from the graft donor.

The chain combines TRBV2 with TRBJ1-1; D unclear. Germline loops: CDR1 SNHLY, CDR2 FYNNEI. V lost 3 bases and J lost 3, with 11 bases in between. This CDR3 spans 14 amino acids. The CDR3: CASSESYAYTEAFF. The CDR3 bases are TGTGCCAGCAGTGAGTCCTATGCGTACACTGAAGCTTTCTTT.

Ten or more counts support this clonotype. The chain carries TRBV7-6 and TRBJ2-7; tentative D call: TRBD1 (5 bases). This CDR3 comprises 11 residues. Looked up from germline, CDR1 is SGHVS and CDR2 is FNYEAQ. V lost 5 bases to trimming and J lost 6 bases, with 8 bases between them. DNA of the CDR3: TGTGCCAGCAGCCATGGGGCCGAGCAGTACTTC. Amino acid sequence: CASSHGAEQYF.

This clonotype was recorded at least ten times. The J gene is TRBJ2-1, the V gene TRBV7-8; no clear D. CDR1 and CDR2 from the germline V gene are SGHVS and FQNEAQ. CDR3 size: 13 residues. Deletions cut 1 base from V and 6 bases from J, with 7 bases between. CDR3 in DNA: TGTGCCAGCAGCTTAGACGGAGTCAATGAGCAGTTCTTC. This sequence encodes CASSLDGVNEQFF. Looking up the rest from reference TRBV7-8 and TRBJ2-1 gives the full variable domain: GAGVSQSPRYKVAKRGQDVALRCDPISGHVSLFWYQQALGQGPEFLTYFQNEAQLDKSGLPSDRFFAERPEGSVSTLKIQRTQQEDSAVYLCASSLDGVNEQFFGPGTRLTVL.

The J gene is TRBJ2-2, the V gene TRBV11-2; perhaps TRBD1 as D (5 bases). The ends were cut back, 3 bases at V and 6 bases at J, with 11 bases in the middle. Germline CDR1 SGHAT, CDR2 FQNNGV. CDR3 length equals 14 residues. This CDR3 is CASSFRVLAGELFF. CDR3 DNA sequence: TGTGCCAGCAGCTTCAGGGTTCTGGCCGGGGAGCTGTTTTTT. The full variable domain, completed using reference TRBV11-2 and TRBJ2-2, is EAGVAQSPRYKIIEKRQSVAFWCNPISGHATLYWYQQILGQGPKLLIQFQNNGVVDDSQLPKDRFSAERLKGVDSTLKIQPAKLEDSAVYLCASSFRVLAGELFFGEGSRLTVL.

The chain employs TRBV10-1 and TRBJ2-7; D is uncertain. Germline-derived CDR1 and CDR2 are WNHNN and SYGVQD (reference sequence). The CDR3 contains 14 residues. The ends were cut back, 4 bases at V and 4 bases at J, with 14 bases in the middle. The CDR3 loop is CASSGEQTVYEQYF. The CDR3 nucleotides are TGCGCCAGCAGTGGGGAACAGACCGTTTACGAGCAGTACTTC.

This clonotype has just a few counts. This sequence joins TRBV27 and TRBJ1-2; D unclear. V was pared by 6 bases and J by 2 bases, with 13 bases between. The CDR3 sequence is 14 residues long. Germline V gives CDR1 MNHEY, CDR2 SMNVEV (reference sequence). The CDR3 spells CASSLAKRNYGYTF. The CDR3 bases are TGTGCCAGCAGCCTTGCGAAACGCAACTATGGCTACACCTTC.

This clonotype came up a few times. V usage is TRBV6-2 or TRBV6-3 and J usage is TRBJ2-7; D gene ambiguous. Germline CDR1 and CDR2: MNHEY and SVGEGT. Trimming stripped 2 bases from V and 3 bases from J, with 17 bases between. The CDR3 has 16 amino acids. The CDR3 DNA sequence: TGTGCCAGCAGTTACAAGAGTCTTAGGGTCTTCTACGAGCAGTACTTC. It encodes CASSYKSLRVFYEQYF.

The chain links TRBV28 to TRBJ1-1, with a possible D match to TRBD1 (6 bases). CDR1 is MDHEN and CDR2 is SYDVKM in the germline V gene. This CDR3 spans 13 amino acids. Trimming cost V 5 bases and J 11 bases, with 18 bases left between them. This CDR3 is CASSPGDQGPAFF. CDR3 DNA sequence: TGTGCCAGCAGTCCGGGGGACCAGGGGCCGGCTTTCTTT.

The chain uses TRBV25-1 and TRBJ1-1; weak D call: TRBD1 (6 bases). CDR3 length: 12 residues. The V end was cut by 10 bases, the J end by 4 bases, with 13 bases between. Germline V gene data show CDR1 as MGHDK and CDR2 as SYGVNS. The CDR3 nucleotides read TGTGCCACTCGGAGGGGGGGCACTGAAGCTTTCTTT. Protein sequence: CATRRGGTEAFF.

This clonotype came up many times. The gene calls are TRBV6-2 or TRBV6-3 and TRBJ2-7, with a possible D match to TRBD2 (5 bases). Trimming took 5 bases from V and 7 from J, leaving 9 bases between them. The CDR3 has 11 residues. Germline CDR1 MNHEY, CDR2 SVGEGT. CDR3 DNA sequence: TGTGCCAGCAGTGCCGGCGGGGAGCAGTACTTC. It specifies CASSAGGEQYF.

The V call is TRBV6-2 or TRBV6-3, the J call TRBJ2-5; 8 bases fit TRBD1. V lost 10 bases, J lost 5 bases, and 15 bases stayed unmatched. Germline V gene lookup returns CDR1 MNHEY and CDR2 SVGEGT. This CDR3 has 15 amino acids. Here the CDR3 reads CATSRQRDRGETQYF. For the CDR3, the DNA is TGTGCCACCTCACGACAAAGAGACAGGGGCGAGACCCAGTACTTC.

This clonotype was seen ten or more times. The chain links TRBV5-6 to TRBJ2-7; D gene ambiguous. This CDR3 contains 15 residues. V lost 0 bases to trimming and J lost 3 bases, with 13 bases between them. Germline V gives CDR1 SGHDT, CDR2 YYEEEE. CDR3 amino acids: CASSLGLGRLYEQYF. The CDR3 DNA reads TGTGCCAGCAGCTTGGGACTCGGAAGACTCTACGAGCAGTACTTC.

V is TRBV5-1 and J is TRBJ1-5, with unresolved D. CDR1 SGHRS and CDR2 YFSETQ come from the germline V gene. V was pared by 5 bases and J by 5 bases, with 14 bases between. This CDR3 is built from 14 residues. The CDR3 nucleotides are TGCGCCAGCAGTCCTACTCACCCGTATCAGCCCCAGCATTTT. Translation gives CASSPTHPYQPQHF.

This clonotype showed up just a few times. The V call is TRBV11-1, the J call TRBJ2-1; 10 bases are a match to TRBD2. J lost 0 bases, V lost 2 bases, and 7 bases had no gene match. The germline V gene has CDR1 SGHAT and CDR2 FQDESV (reference sequence). CDR3 length: 18 residues. CDR3 sequence (DNA): TGTGCCAGCAGCTTACTAGCGGGAGCTTCGAGCTCCTACAATGAGCAGTTCTTC. Its translation is CASSLLAGASSSYNEQFF.

This clonotype was detected a few times. The J gene is TRBJ2-1, the V gene TRBV9; weak D call: TRBD2 (5 bases). Germline V gene data show CDR1 as SGDLS and CDR2 as YYNGEE. V was cut by 4 bases and J by 0 bases, with 14 bases left in between. The CDR3 is 16 residues long. The CDR3: CASSSRRDSSYNEQFF. CDR3 sequence (DNA): TGTGCCAGCAGCTCCCGACGGGATAGCTCCTACAATGAGCAGTTCTTC.

The chain carries TRBV29-1 and TRBJ1-2; 9 bases line up with TRBD1. The trim removed 6 bases at V and 0 bases at J, leaving 2 bases unmatched. CDR1 is SQVTM, CDR2 ANQGSEA, per germline. The CDR3 totals 13 residues. CDR3 residues: CSVRTGANYGYTF. CDR3 coding DNA: TGCAGCGTCCGGACAGGGGCTAACTATGGCTACACCTTC.

The rearrangement links TRBV12-3 or TRBV12-4 to TRBJ2-7; no clear D. The CDR3 length is 14 residues. V was shortened by 7 bases and J by 0 bases, with 13 bases between the two germline ends. The CDR3 bases are TGTGCCAGCACCCTAGATGTGAGCTCCTACGAGCAGTACTTC. Its translation: CASTLDVSSYEQYF.

This clonotype was recorded a few times. This rearrangement joins TRBV7-2 to TRBJ1-6; D remains unclear. The CDR3 contains 15 residues. CDR1 and CDR2 (germline): SGHTA, FQGNSA. The V and J ends lost 1 base and 6 bases respectively, with 10 bases between them. Here the CDR3 reads CASSLGAVINSPLHF. CDR3 bases: TGTGCCAGCAGCTTAGGTGCAGTCATTAATTCACCCCTCCACTTT.

This clonotype was picked up a small number of times. The chain links TRBV2 to TRBJ2-5, with TRBD2 as a possible D gene (6 bases). Germline V CDR1 and CDR2: SNHLY, FYNNEI. The CDR3 loop spans 14 amino acids. V was shortened by 4 bases and J by 3 bases, with 12 bases between the two germline ends. The CDR3 sequence is CASSGRWGEETQYF. The CDR3 DNA reads TGTGCCAGCAGTGGCCGGTGGGGGGAAGAGACCCAGTACTTC.

The sample holds a few counts of this clonotype. This chain uses TRBV4-1 with TRBJ2-1; D is unclear. Trimming pared 3 bases from V and 6 bases from J, leaving 15 bases between. Germline CDR1 is MGHRA and CDR2 is YSYEKL. The CDR3 is made up of 15 amino acids. CDR3 sequence: CASSQAPRLINEQFF. In nucleotides, the CDR3 is TGCGCCAGCAGCCAGGCCCCAAGGCTGATCAATGAGCAGTTCTTC.

This clonotype was found a few times. This chain joins TRBV9 and TRBJ1-2; possibly TRBD1 for D (6 bases). The length of the CDR3 is 16 residues. The germline V gene encodes CDR1 SGDLS and CDR2 YYNGEE. V gave up 0 bases and J gave up 4 bases, with 16 bases separating them. The DNA of the CDR3 is TGTGCCAGCAGCGTAGGAGATTGGCGAGGGGGCTATGGCTACACCTTC. Translation gives CASSVGDWRGGYGYTF.

This clonotype was counted between two and nine times. The chain links TRBV11-1 to TRBJ1-6; maybe TRBD1 (6 bases). Trimming removed 5 bases at V and 8 bases at J, with 25 bases between. The CDR3 runs to 18 residues. Germline V gene data show CDR1 as SGHAT and CDR2 as FQDESV (reference sequence). CDR3 sequence reads: CASSTRDIARRRDSPLHF. The CDR3 DNA follows: TGTGCCAGCAGCACCCGGGACATAGCCCGCAGAAGGGATTCACCCCTCCACTTT.

The sample holds a few counts of this clonotype. This sequence joins TRBV3-1 and TRBJ2-1; D call uncertain. Trimming stripped 1 base from V and 7 bases from J, with 8 bases between. Per germline, CDR1 LGHDT and CDR2 YNNKEL (reference sequence). This CDR3 is 13 amino acids long. The CDR3 spells CASSQVVANEQFF. The CDR3 DNA follows: TGTGCCAGCAGCCAAGTAGTCGCGAATGAGCAGTTCTTC.

The rearrangement joins TRBV19 to TRBJ2-1, with TRBD1 matching 8 bases. V lost 5 bases and J lost 16; bases outside the gene matches: 13. The CDR3 has 13 residues. The germline CDR1 and CDR2 sequences are LNHDA and SQIVND (reference sequence). The CDR3 is CASSPRPGQVLFF. CDR3 nucleotides: TGTGCCAGTAGTCCCCGACCGGGACAGGTTCTCTTCTTC. The variable domain in full, with the rest retrieved from reference TRBV19 and TRBJ2-1, is DGGITQSPKYLFRKEGQNVTLSCEQNLNHDAMYWYRQDPGQGLRLIYYSQIVNDFQKGDIAEGYSVSREKKESFPLTVTSAQKNPTAFYLCASSPRPGQVLFFGPGTRLTVL.

The chain recombines TRBV18 with TRBJ1-4; possible D gene TRBD1, 5 bases. The CDR3 spans 16 residues. The ends were cut back, 3 bases at V and 8 bases at J, with 19 bases in the middle. Germline-derived CDR1 and CDR2 are KGHSH and LQKENI. The CDR3 is CASSPDRSRVGEKLFF. CDR3 nucleotide sequence: TGTGCCAGCTCACCTGATCGGTCCAGGGTCGGGGAAAAACTGTTTTTT.

The chain recombines TRBV5-1 with TRBJ2-5; D is undetermined. The CDR3 extends over 14 amino acids. CDR1 and CDR2 (germline): SGHRS, YFSETQ. Trimming left V 7 bases short and J 5 bases short, with 18 bases between. CDR3 coding DNA: TGCGCCAGCGGTGCCGGGTCTTTGCCGGAGACCCAGTACTTC. Amino acid sequence: CASGAGSLPETQYF.

CDR3 bases: TGCGCCAGCAAGAAGACAGCGACCTACAATGAGCAGTTCTTC. Amino acids: CASKKTATYNEQFF. The J gene is TRBJ2-1, the V gene TRBV5-1; D may be TRBD1 (5 bases). The CDR3 is 14 residues long. Germline lookup yields CDR1 SGHRS and CDR2 YFSETQ. Trimming pared 6 bases from V and 2 bases from J, leaving 12 bases between.

This clonotype came up a few times. This rearrangement joins TRBV29-1 to TRBJ2-3; 8 positions agree with TRBD2. Germline V gives CDR1 SQVTM, CDR2 ANQGSEA. The CDR3 is 18 amino acids. V was clipped by 4 bases and J by 4 bases; unmatched bases: 19. CDR3 DNA sequence: TGCAGCGTTGCAGGGTCCACCAGGCTAGCGGGTGGGTCAGATACGCAGTATTTT. The encoded protein is CSVAGSTRLAGGSDTQYF.

J is TRBJ2-1 and V is TRBV27; TRBD2 is a possible D gene (7 bases). CDR1 MNHEY and CDR2 SMNVEV come from the germline V gene (reference sequence). The V gene lost 8 bases and the J gene lost 6 bases, with 23 bases spanning the gap. This CDR3 is built from 16 residues. The CDR3 nucleotides are TGTGCCAGCGGGGGGCTAGCGGAATCTTCGGGCAATGAGCAGTTCTTC. Its protein product is CASGGLAESSGNEQFF.